The 28 T cell receptor beta chains listed next were all sequenced from one sample in a study of response to subunit inactivated influenza vaccine. A single record per CDR3 protein comes from TCRdb applying MiXCR to the RT-PCR reads. The sample consists of fewer than 550,000 distinct CDR3 sequences, roughly 23% of them appearing once. Material: CD4+ T cells sorted from PBMCs, obtained 5 to 6 days after vaccination. The receptor source for this set is a man aged 45 to 65 who received an inactivated influenza vaccine.

This clonotype has a handful of counts. The chain carries TRBV12-3 or TRBV12-4 and TRBJ2-3, with 8 positions matching TRBD2. Germline trimming cut 1 base from V and 3 bases from J; bases unmatched to any gene: 3. The CDR3 loop spans 15 amino acids. CDR3 loop: CASSLVAGTTDTQYF. The CDR3 coding sequence is TGTGCCAGCAGTTTAGTAGCGGGGACGACAGATACGCAGTATTTT.

The sample holds a few counts of this clonotype. The V and J genes are TRBV28 and TRBJ2-7; the D gene is possibly TRBD1 (6 bases). CDR1 MDHEN and CDR2 SYDVKM come from the germline V gene. Trimming pared 8 bases from V and 0 bases from J, leaving 11 bases between. This CDR3 comprises 13 residues. The CDR3 spells CASLTGVSYEQYF. CDR3 DNA: TGTGCCAGCCTGACAGGCGTCTCCTACGAGCAGTACTTC.

The chain links TRBV5-1 to TRBJ2-2; the match to TRBD1 covers 8 bases. This CDR3 comprises 14 residues. CDR1 is SGHRS and CDR2 is YFSETQ in the germline V gene. With V trimmed by 6 bases and J by 8 bases, 9 bases remained unmatched. Here the CDR3 reads CASTEQGDPGELFF. The CDR3 DNA reads as TGCGCCAGCACCGAACAGGGGGATCCTGGGGAGCTGTTTTTT.

The rearrangement links TRBV27 to TRBJ1-5, with 10 bases matching TRBD1. From germline, CDR1 is MNHEY and CDR2 SMNVEV (reference sequence). The CDR3 totals 14 residues. V was pared by 7 bases and J by 4 bases, with 4 bases of the junction left unmatched. In nucleotides, the CDR3 is TGTGCCAGCAATCGGGACAGGGGAAATCAGCCCCAGCATTTT. It translates to CASNRDRGNQPQHF.

The V and J genes are TRBV5-1 and TRBJ2-1, with 7 bases lining up with TRBD2. The ends lost 7 bases at V and 5 bases at J; junction bases unmatched: 12. Germline V gene sequence: CDR1 SGHRS, CDR2 YFSETQ. There are 15 residues in the CDR3. CDR3 coding DNA: TGCGCCAGCGGGATCACGACTAGCAGGAACAATGAGCAGTTCTTC. Its protein is CASGITTSRNNEQFF.

This chain joins TRBV7-9 and TRBJ2-7; 7 bases match TRBD1. The CDR3 has 15 residues. Germline CDR1 SEHNR, CDR2 FQNEAQ (reference sequence). V gave up 5 bases and J gave up 0 bases; unmatched junction bases: 7. The chain's CDR3 is CASSKDRQSSYEQYF. Here the CDR3 DNA reads TGTGCCAGCAGCAAGGACAGGCAAAGCTCCTACGAGCAGTACTTC.

This clonotype was seen ten or more times. This rearrangement joins TRBV12-3 or TRBV12-4 to TRBJ1-2; D possibly corresponds to TRBD1 (5 bases). Deletions cut 6 bases from V and 9 bases from J, with 14 bases between. The CDR3 runs to 12 residues. The CDR3 DNA reads as TGTGCCAGCAGGCCCTCGGGGGTTCGCTACACCTTC. Translated: CASRPSGVRYTF.

The rearrangement joins TRBV7-2 to TRBJ2-3, with 8 bases that match TRBD2. The CDR3 totals 17 residues. Germline V gene data show CDR1 as SGHTA and CDR2 as FQGNSA. V was pared by 5 bases and J by 2 bases, with 12 bases of the junction left unmatched. The CDR3 DNA reads TGTGCCAGCAGCCGGTGGAGCGGGAGTAAGGACACAGATACGCAGTATTTT. Translation gives CASSRWSGSKDTDTQYF.

This rearrangement joins TRBV7-9 to TRBJ2-5; D call uncertain. The CDR3 totals 14 residues. The germline V and J ends were trimmed by 3 bases and 0 bases, with 8 bases remaining between them. Germline V gene sequence: CDR1 SEHNR, CDR2 FQNEAQ (reference sequence). The CDR3 sequence: CASSFSQNQETQYF. The DNA of the CDR3 is TGTGCCAGCAGCTTTTCCCAGAACCAAGAGACCCAGTACTTC.

The chain employs TRBV16 and TRBJ2-7; possible D gene TRBD1, 5 bases. The CDR3 is made up of 11 amino acids. Germline V lookup: CDR1 KGHSY, CDR2 FQNENV. Written as DNA, the CDR3 is TGTGCTGGGTCAAGGGGATACGAGCAGTACTTC. It yields the protein CAGSRGYEQYF.

The table lists this clonotype with a few counts. The chain recombines TRBV7-9 with TRBJ2-3; the match to TRBD2 covers 7 bases. The CDR3 is 14 amino acids. V was clipped by 5 bases and J by 7 bases; unmatched bases: 9. Per the germline V gene, CDR1 is SEHNR and CDR2 is FQNEAQ (reference sequence). DNA for the CDR3: TGTGCCAGCAGCCCAGGGACTATCCCATATACGCAGTATTTT. Its protein product is CASSPGTIPYTQYF.

J is TRBJ2-7 and V is TRBV20-1; TRBD2 agrees at 8 bases. Trimming removed 1 base from V and 5 bases from J; junction bases left unmatched: 7. The germline CDR1 and CDR2 sequences are DFQATT and SNEGSKA (reference sequence). The CDR3 length is 14 residues. The CDR3 is CSARARGGNHEQYF. The CDR3 nucleotides are TGCAGTGCTAGAGCCCGGGGGGGAAACCACGAGCAGTACTTC.

The chain carries TRBV10-3 and TRBJ2-5; TRBD1 aligns across 9 bases. V was clipped by 6 bases and J by 2 bases; unmatched bases: 7. The CDR3 sequence is 15 residues long. In germline, CDR1 is ENHRY, CDR2 SYGVKD. CDR3 DNA: TGTGCCATCAGAGGTTCCGGGACAGGGCAAGAGACCCAGTACTTC. This encodes CAIRGSGTGQETQYF.

This clonotype was observed a handful of times. The chain couples TRBV6-1 to TRBJ1-5; no firm D call. The V end was cut by 7 bases, the J end by 6 bases, with 13 bases between. This CDR3 is 13 amino acids long. Germline V gives CDR1 MNHNS, CDR2 SASEGT. The CDR3, as DNA: TGTGCCAGCACGGGTGTTTCAGGTCAGCCCCAGCATTTT. This encodes CASTGVSGQPQHF.

This clonotype was found a few times. The rearrangement joins TRBV12-3 or TRBV12-4 to TRBJ2-5, with 7 bases identical to TRBD2. Unmatched junction bases numbered 4, after V lost 2 bases and J lost 1 base. CDR3 length equals 15 residues. The CDR3 nucleotides read TGTGCCAGCAGTTTATCTAGCGGAGTCCAAGAGACCCAGTACTTC. Protein: CASSLSSGVQETQYF.

The rearrangement links TRBV20-1 to TRBJ2-3; tentative D call: TRBD2 (5 bases). CDR1 DFQATT and CDR2 SNEGSKA come from the germline V gene (reference sequence). The CDR3 runs 15 residues. V shed 0 bases and J shed 1 base, with 11 bases lying between them. CDR3 sequence (DNA): TGCAGTGCTAGAGATGTCGGGAAAGGCACAGATACGCAGTATTTT. As protein: CSARDVGKGTDTQYF.

This rearrangement joins TRBV12-3 or TRBV12-4 to TRBJ2-1; tentatively, D is TRBD1 or TRBD2 (5 bases each). V was clipped by 3 bases and J by 6 bases, with 12 bases between them. The CDR3 is made up of 14 amino acids. Here the CDR3 reads CASSFSATVNEQFF. CDR3 bases: TGTGCCAGCAGTTTTAGCGCGACAGTCAATGAGCAGTTCTTC.

This clonotype was seen a handful of times. The V and J genes are TRBV7-2 and TRBJ1-2; possible D gene TRBD1, 5 bases. The germline gives CDR1 SGHTA, CDR2 FQGNSA. The CDR3 loop spans 14 amino acids. Trimming cost V 5 bases and J 4 bases, with 14 bases left between them. In DNA form, the CDR3 reads TGTGCCAGCAGCCCCCCCGCCAGGGTCTATGGCTACACCTTC. Translating it yields CASSPPARVYGYTF.

This clonotype appeared a few times. The rearrangement uses TRBV4-2 and TRBJ2-7, with D possibly called TRBD1 or TRBD2 (6 bases each). The CDR3 length is 18 residues. Germline values: CDR1 LGHNA, CDR2 YNFKEQ. V was trimmed by 0 bases and J by 0 bases, leaving 18 bases between them. The CDR3 loop is CASSQEGGLAIHSYEQYF. The CDR3 DNA reads as TGTGCCAGCAGCCAAGAGGGGGGCCTAGCGATCCACTCCTACGAGCAGTACTTC.

The chain employs TRBV24-1 and TRBJ2-3; TRBD2 agrees at 10 bases. Germline V CDR1 and CDR2: KGHDR, SFDVKD. The length of the CDR3 is 17 residues. Trimming cost V 2 bases and J 3 bases; bases outside gene matches: 7. This CDR3 reads CATSDWALAGATDTQYF. The CDR3 DNA follows: TGTGCCACCAGTGATTGGGCGCTAGCGGGAGCGACAGATACGCAGTATTTT.

This clonotype came up a few times. The V call is TRBV9, the J call TRBJ2-7, with D perhaps TRBD2 (5 bases). V gave up 0 bases and J gave up 6 bases, with 10 bases separating them. Germline CDR1 reads SGDLS; CDR2 reads YYNGEE. The CDR3 contains 13 residues. The DNA of the CDR3 is TGTGCCAGCAGCGTAGAGGGAGCCAGCGAGCAGTACTTC. Translated, it gives CASSVEGASEQYF.

This clonotype appeared a few times. The chain couples TRBV28 to TRBJ1-5, with 7 bases aligning to TRBD1. This CDR3 is built from 15 residues. The germline V gene has CDR1 MDHEN and CDR2 SYDVKM. The V and J ends lost 3 bases and 7 bases, in that order; junction bases with no gene match: 9. The CDR3 DNA follows: TGTGCCAGCAGTTTCACGACAGGGTCCCCCCAGCCCCAGCATTTT. Its protein is CASSFTTGSPQPQHF.

V usage is TRBV20-1 and J usage is TRBJ2-2; D gene uncertain. Germline V gene lookup returns CDR1 DFQATT and CDR2 SNEGSKA (reference sequence). The length of the CDR3 is 13 residues. V lost 3 bases, J lost 1 base, and 6 bases lay in between. The CDR3 DNA reads as TGCAGTGCTAGGATAGGGAACACCGGGGAGCTGTTTTTT. Its protein is CSARIGNTGELFF.

The V call is TRBV28, the J call TRBJ2-7; D remains ambiguous. Per germline, CDR1 MDHEN and CDR2 SYDVKM. The CDR3 is 14 residues long. Trimming took off 3 bases at V and 6 bases at J, with 15 bases between the two ends. CDR3 in amino acids: CASSFPHAAREQYF. CDR3 nucleotides: TGTGCCAGCAGTTTCCCTCATGCAGCACGCGAGCAGTACTTC.

V and J are TRBV29-1 and TRBJ1-1; D is possibly TRBD1 (6 bases). CDR3 length: 11 amino acids. V lost 6 bases to trimming and J lost 8 bases, with 13 bases between them. Germline CDR1 reads SQVTM; CDR2 reads ANQGSEA. This chain's CDR3 is CSVARTEEAFF. Here the CDR3 DNA reads TGCAGCGTCGCCCGGACAGAAGAAGCTTTCTTT.

This clonotype was counted between two and nine times. The rearrangement uses TRBV7-2 and TRBJ2-7; 7 nucleotides align to TRBD2. The germline CDR1 and CDR2 sequences are SGHTA and FQGNSA. V shed 6 bases and J 6 bases; nucleotides not matched to a gene: 14. The CDR3 has 15 residues. CDR3 amino acids: CASSGGEVSRFEQYF. Written as DNA, the CDR3 is TGTGCCAGCAGTGGGGGGGAGGTCTCCCGCTTCGAGCAGTACTTC.

The J gene is TRBJ2-2, the V gene TRBV28; the D is unclear. The V gene's germline CDR1 is MDHEN and CDR2 SYDVKM. This CDR3 region has 15 residues. Deletions cut 3 bases from V and 0 bases from J, with 8 bases between. CDR3 protein: CASSLMGSNTGELFF. For the CDR3, the DNA is TGTGCCAGCAGTTTGATGGGCTCGAACACCGGGGAGCTGTTTTTT.

This clonotype was detected a few times. The chain joins TRBV27 to TRBJ2-6, with 7 bases matching TRBD1. The V gene end was trimmed by 2 bases and the J gene end by 4 bases; junction bases not matched to a gene: 8. Germline CDR1 MNHEY, CDR2 SMNVEV (reference sequence). CDR3 length: 17 residues. The CDR3 here is CASSLRDSRYGANVLTF. CDR3 DNA sequence: TGTGCCAGCAGTTTACGGGACAGCCGCTACGGGGCCAACGTCCTGACTTTC.